The 2 T cell receptor beta chains presented below share a single source sample, sequenced in a study of human T cells and chemical hapten exposure. TCRdb independently ran MiXCR on the RACE reads; one entry per CDR3 protein. This sample yields roughly 120,000 distinct CDR3 sequences, of which roughly 15% are seen a single time; about 0.85% belongs to the top ten. This sample's time point: patch test 1, 2 weeks after DPC sensitization. The treatment is: therapeutic diphenylcyclopropenone sensitization with weekly scalp DPC. This specimen consisted of whole blood, obtained in connection with sensitization to the hapten diphenylcyclopropenone (DPC). These receptors all come from a man between 18 and 35 years old with alopecia areata. Some clones in this sample may be carry-over from other donors' samples.

This clonotype has only a few counts. The V call is TRBV28, the J call TRBJ2-1; possibly TRBD1 for D (6 bases). Germline CDR1 MDHEN, CDR2 SYDVKM. The CDR3 has 17 amino acids. V was pared by 7 bases and J by 0 bases, with 19 bases between. CDR3 DNA: TGTGCCAGCAACCTCTCCAGGGGCAGGGTCTCCTACAATGAGCAGTTCTTC. This translates into CASNLSRGRVSYNEQFF. Filled out from reference TRBV28 and TRBJ2-1, the complete variable domain reads DVKVTQSSRYLVKRTGEKVFLECVQDMDHENMFWYRQDPGLGLRLIYFSYDVKMKEKGDIPEGYSVSREKKERFSLILESASTNQTSMYLCASNLSRGRVSYNEQFFGPGTRLTVL.

At least ten counts were recorded for this clonotype. This chain links TRBV11-2 with TRBJ1-4; D call uncertain. This CDR3 is 16 amino acids long. Trimming took 1 base from V and 8 from J, leaving 17 bases between them. The germline V gene has CDR1 SGHAT and CDR2 FQNNGV. CDR3 residues: CASSLVRRSEREKLFF. The CDR3 DNA reads as TGTGCCAGCAGCTTAGTCAGAAGGAGTGAGAGAGAAAAACTGTTTTTT.